The sequence of this TCR beta chain was determined in a study of blood T cells in healthy people across ages. As for the study in general: Template switching caught about one barcoded beta molecule for each two T cells. Study outcomes and limitations: Researchers judged that diversity estimates from one million T cells fell short of true values.

This clonotype was counted a few times. What it binds is unknown. The use of a sample-barcoded 5' primer and a J-beta primer mix characterized a second PCR of about 7 to 12 cycles. TCRdb called the 5' RACE reads again in MiXCR, with one record for every CDR3 protein. In the table there are about a million distinct CDR3 sequences, about 51% of which are singletons. The sequence came from a woman between 55 and 75 years old in good health. Material: blood.

The DNA of the CDR3 is TGCAGTGCTAGAGATCAATGGCTAGCGACTCGCGAGCAGTACTTC. This translates into CSARDQWLATREQYF. The V call is TRBV20-1, the J call TRBJ2-7; D might be TRBD2 (6 bases). V was cut by 0 bases and J by 6 bases, with 18 bases left in between. This CDR3 has 15 amino acids. Germline V gives CDR1 DFQATT, CDR2 SNEGSKA (reference sequence).